Described below is a single T cell receptor (beta chain) sequence and its context. From germline, CDR1 is MNHEY and CDR2 SVGAGI. CDR3 length equals 12 residues. Trimming cost V 2 bases and J 6 bases, with 7 bases left between them. The protocol was immunoSEQ multiplex PCR, while the TCRdb copy is restricted to in-frame clones and leaves out a portion. The table has 97,000 or so clones, 84% seen once. This specimen belongs to a study of blood T cell repertoires in COVID-19. Material for sequencing was peripheral blood. This receptor was taken from a human donor in a cohort sampled during active COVID-19. V and J are TRBV6-5 and TRBJ1-1; D unclear. CDR3 in amino acids: CASSYIGSEAFF. CDR3 bases: TGTGCCAGCAGTTACATCGGGTCTGAAGCTTTCTTT.